This TCR beta chain was observed in a study of shared clonotypes between healthy human individuals. Turning to the study itself: A donor's plate count was three for CD4 naive and three for CD4 memory; CD8 naive had two and CD8 memory one. Regarding the study as a whole: Clonotypes shared by all four sorted-subset donors had higher generation probabilities than non-shared clonotypes. Generally, naive subsets (rather than memory subsets) showed larger estimated richness.

Trimming took 1 base from V and 6 from J, leaving 8 bases between them. Germline V gene lookup returns CDR1 SEHNR and CDR2 FQNEAQ (reference sequence). The CDR3 sequence is 13 residues long. Some clones are missing from TCRdb's copy, which holds only in-frame ones; the method was immunoSEQ multiplex PCR. This table has millions of clones, 93% appearing once. As to this clone: Its cognate antigen is unknown.

This TCR came from a man younger than 30 in good health. Some clones in this sample may be carry-over from other donors' samples. Sequenced: naive CD4+ T cells from PBMCs. Subset indicated: CD45RA+ positively selected. V usage is TRBV7-9 and J usage is TRBJ2-3; D is undetermined. CDR3 protein: CASSLGALDTQYF. CDR3 bases: TGTGCCAGCAGCTTAGGAGCGCTGGATACGCAGTATTTT.